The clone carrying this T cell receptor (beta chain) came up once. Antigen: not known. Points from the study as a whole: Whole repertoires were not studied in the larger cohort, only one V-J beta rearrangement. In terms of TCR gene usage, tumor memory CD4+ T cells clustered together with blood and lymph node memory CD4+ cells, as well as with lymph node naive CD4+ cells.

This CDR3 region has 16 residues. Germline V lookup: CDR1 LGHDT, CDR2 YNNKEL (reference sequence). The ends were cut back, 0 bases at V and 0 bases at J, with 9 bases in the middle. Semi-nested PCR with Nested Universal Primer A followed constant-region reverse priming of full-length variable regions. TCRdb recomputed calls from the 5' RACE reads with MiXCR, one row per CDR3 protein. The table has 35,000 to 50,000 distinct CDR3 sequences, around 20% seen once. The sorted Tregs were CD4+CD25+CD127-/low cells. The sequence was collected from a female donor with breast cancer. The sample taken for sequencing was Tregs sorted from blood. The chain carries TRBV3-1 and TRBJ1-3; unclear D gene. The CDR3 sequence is CASSQEDVRSGNTIYF. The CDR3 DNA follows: TGTGCCAGCAGCCAAGAAGACGTCCGCTCTGGAAACACCATATATTTT.